The T cell receptor (beta chain) described here comes from a study of cytomegalovirus exposure and HLA in healthy donors. PCR involved 60 Vbeta and 13 Jbeta primers. Repertoires were generated with immunoSEQ multiplex PCR, while TCRdb's copy carries only in-frame clones and drops some. The sample carries around 98,000 clones, about 70% recorded once. Study results and caveats: Trimming of TCR beta V- and J-genes showed a link, identified in a later analysis, to a missense DCLRE1C variant. TCR beta chains associated with HLA were, in a later analysis, more clonally expanded than equally common others.

This clone appeared a few times. The antigen is not known. Per germline, CDR1 MNHNS and CDR2 SASEGT. Trimming removed 6 bases from V and 4 bases from J; junction bases left unmatched: 3. The CDR3 consists of 15 residues. Each of the donors was a healthy bone marrow donor. The sequenced material came from PBMCs. J is TRBJ2-2 and V is TRBV6-1; 12 bases line up with TRBD2. This receptor was obtained from a female donor in good health and CMV-seronegative. As DNA, the CDR3 is TGTGCCAGCAGGACTAGCGGGAGTGTCACCGGGGAGCTGTTTTTT. Translation: CASRTSGSVTGELFF.